This T cell receptor beta chain came from a study of blood T cell repertoires in COVID-19 (TCRdb year 2020). In terms of the full investigation: The collaborator samples originated in the United States, Italy and Spain and spanned the acute and convalescent phases of COVID-19. The prospective study material was composed of cDNA or gDNA derived from T cells, B-cell-depleted T cells, or PBMCs. Deeply sampled blood TCRbeta repertoires from subjects exposed to, actively infected with, or recovered from COVID-19 were included in the dataset. The repertoires were made available in a free public database intended to serve as a resource for research on the immune response to SARS-CoV-2. The samples were drawn from two sources: the first 160 participants of the ongoing ImmuneRACE study, and fewer than 1,500 subjects contributed by 6 global collaborators. Sample metadata almost always included a de-identified subject ID, COVID-19 status, age in years and sex. Where available, HLA class I and class II types were taken from metadata supplied by the sample provider and were not determined by assay-based typing. Overall study outcomes, separate from this receptor: The amount of clinical and demographic metadata varied by source and participant and was provided uncurated.

This clone has just a few counts. Its antigen remains unidentified. One base away there is no much larger clone; base qualities are not given. The germline ends are 9 bases apart after V is trimmed by 1 base and J by 0 bases. Looking up the germline V gene yields CDR1 SNHLY and CDR2 FYNNEI. Including cysteine and phenylalanine, the CDR3 has 15 amino acids. Only the CDR3 region is kept as DNA, spanning 45 bases read in frame from base 1. Another Seattle source contributed samples from volunteer blood donors who had recovered from COVID-19. The collaborating institutions used their own protocols to collect whole blood in K2EDTA tubes. For TCRbeta analysis, collaborators shipped samples as frozen whole blood, isolated PBMCs, or DNA extracted from either of those sample types. TCRbeta CDR3 regions were amplified from genomic DNA using the immunoSEQ Assay, a bias-controlled multiplex PCR. The authors' analysis ran thus. The number of nucleated cells in each sample was estimated by amplification of reference gene primers within the assay. To quantify the absolute abundance of each unique TCRbeta CDR3 rearrangement, sequence reads were collapsed and filtered. Productive Simpson clonality was computed per sample as the square root of Simpson's diversity index over productive rearrangements. This is the immuneACCESS table as TCRdb keeps it, with only in-frame sequences that have V and J called. A part of the clones is gone; compared with another copy, unresolved V genes explain less than half, and the rest is unexplained. V and J calls and clone size are as listed in that table; D and trimming were resolved from the DNA. This sample has about 280,000 clones in its table, and about 86% of those were observed once. Approximately 2.2% of the sample is in the top ten clones.

The chain employs TRBV2 and TRBJ1-1; 5 matching bases give a weak D call of TRBD1. The sequencing input was peripheral blood. This TCR came from a woman in her twenties or thirties who had recovered from COVID-19. In nucleotide form, the sequence is TGTGCCAGCAGTGAAGAGGGGCAACTGAACACTGAAGCTTTCTTT. Its protein reads: CASSEEGQLNTEAFF.